Shown below are 22 T cell receptor beta chains from a single sample sequenced in a study of control samples from healthy donors and cancer patients. Assay: immunoSEQ multiplex PCR; the TCRdb copy retains only in-frame clones and omits some. The data hold approximately 88,000 clones, with more than 85% observed a single time. Sample: blood. The receptor source for this set is a woman aged 25 to 39 in good health.

This chain connects TRBV18 to TRBJ1-2; tentatively, D is TRBD1 (6 bases). V was clipped by 3 bases and J by 4 bases, with 27 bases between them. The CDR3 is 19 amino acids. CDR1 and CDR2 from the germline V gene are KGHSH and LQKENI. The CDR3 spells CASSPRLSHDGTRGYGYTF. The CDR3 bases are TGTGCCAGCTCACCCAGGTTAAGCCACGACGGGACACGGGGCTATGGCTACACCTTC.

The V and J genes are TRBV6-5 and TRBJ1-1; the D is unclear. CDR1 MNHEY and CDR2 SVGAGI come from the germline V gene. Trimming removed 2 bases from V and 1 base from J, with 5 bases in between. CDR3 size: 13 residues. The CDR3 region is CASSYEGNTEAFF. In DNA, the CDR3 is TGTGCCAGCAGTTACGAAGGGAACACTGAAGCTTTCTTT.

This chain uses TRBV6-5 with TRBJ1-1; the match to TRBD1 covers 11 bases. Germline V gene lookup returns CDR1 MNHEY and CDR2 SVGAGI. Trimming took 4 bases from V and 7 from J; bases not matched to a gene: 2. The length of the CDR3 is 13 residues. The CDR3: CASSFGTGGEAFF. The CDR3, as DNA: TGTGCCAGCAGTTTCGGGACAGGGGGTGAAGCTTTCTTT.

The genes are TRBV9 and TRBJ2-7, with 7 bases identical to TRBD1. This CDR3 is 14 amino acids long. Germline CDR1 SGDLS, CDR2 YYNGEE. J lost 5 bases, V lost 2 bases, and 7 bases had no gene match. The CDR3 is CASSVRQGPHEQYF. The CDR3 DNA reads TGTGCCAGCAGCGTTAGACAGGGTCCCCACGAGCAGTACTTC.

To note about this clone: This sample also contains other DNA sequences that code for the same CDR3. V is TRBV6-5 and J is TRBJ2-7; 9 positions agree with TRBD2. Trimming removed 6 bases from V and 4 bases from J; junction bases left unmatched: 10. From germline, CDR1 is MNHEY and CDR2 SVGAGI. The CDR3 sequence is 15 residues long. The CDR3, as DNA: TGTGCCAGCAGCTCAGGGGCGGGGGGGTCGTACGAGCAGTACTTC. It translates to CASSSGAGGSYEQYF.

The genes are TRBV28 and TRBJ2-7, with 10 nucleotides matching TRBD1. This CDR3 has 14 amino acids. After removal of 6 bases from V and 4 bases from J, the junction contained 6 bases not matched to a gene. Germline loops: CDR1 MDHEN, CDR2 SYDVKM. The CDR3 nucleotides read TGTGCCAGCAGGTCAGGACAGGGGGTGTACGAGCAGTACTTC. The encoded protein is CASRSGQGVYEQYF.

This chain links TRBV7-2 with TRBJ2-3; 14 bases line up with TRBD2. This CDR3 region has 17 residues. Germline CDR1 and CDR2: SGHTA and FQGNSA. Germline trimming cut 5 bases from V and 1 base from J; bases unmatched to any gene: 5. CDR3 sequence (DNA): TGTGCCAGCAGCAAAGGGACTAGCGGGAGCGGCACAGATACGCAGTATTTT. This sequence encodes CASSKGTSGSGTDTQYF. Looking up the rest from reference TRBV7-2 and TRBJ2-3 gives the full variable domain: GAGVSQSPSNKVTEKGKDVELRCDPISGHTALYWYRQSLGQGLEFLIYFQGNSAPDKSGLPSDRFSAERTGGSVSTLTIQRTQQEDSAVYLCASSKGTSGSGTDTQYFGPGTRLTVL.

The chain has TRBV13 and TRBJ2-2, with 8 bases lining up with TRBD1. This CDR3 comprises 17 residues. Germline V gene data show CDR1 as PRHDT and CDR2 as FYEKMQ (reference sequence). V lost 1 base, J lost 3 bases, and 7 bases stayed unmatched. In DNA form, the CDR3 reads TGTGCCAGCAGCTTAGCAACGACAGGGGCTGACACCGGGGAGCTGTTTTTT. Residues: CASSLATTGADTGELFF.

This chain links TRBV5-4 with TRBJ1-5; D unclear. The CDR3 covers 16 residues. Germline values: CDR1 SGHNT, CDR2 YYREEE (reference sequence). V lost 5 bases and J lost 0, with 15 bases in between. The CDR3 bases are TGTGCCAGCAGTCTCGGAGGGAGTTATAGCAATCAGCCCCAGCATTTT. It translates to CASSLGGSYSNQPQHF.

The rearrangement links TRBV15 to TRBJ2-5; D may be TRBD1 (6 bases). This CDR3 region has 15 residues. Trimming cost V 1 base and J 5 bases, with 14 bases left between them. Germline V CDR1 and CDR2: LNHNV, YYDKDF (reference sequence). The CDR3 coding sequence is TGTGCCACCAGCAGAGCCGGACAGAGCGGCGAGACCCAGTACTTC. Translated: CATSRAGQSGETQYF.

This chain links TRBV3-1 (or the pseudogene TRBV3-2) with TRBJ1-3, with D perhaps TRBD1 (5 bases). Trimming took off 4 bases at V and 4 bases at J, with 11 bases between the two ends. CDR3 length equals 14 residues. Germline V gene lookup returns CDR1 LGHDT and CDR2 YNNKEL (reference sequence). CDR3 DNA: TGTGCCAGCAGCCTGGGGACCGCCGGAAACACCATATATTTT. Protein sequence: CASSLGTAGNTIYF.

The V and J genes are TRBV18 and TRBJ2-7; D might be TRBD1 (5 bases). Per the germline V gene, CDR1 is KGHSH and CDR2 is LQKENI. This CDR3 is built from 16 residues. Trimming removed 2 bases from V and 7 bases from J, with 21 bases in between. As DNA, the CDR3 is TGTGCCAGCTCACCAGTGGGTCTGGGGCTCGACGGAGAGCAGTACTTC. Protein sequence: CASSPVGLGLDGEQYF. The complete variable domain, with remaining parts taken from reference TRBV18 and TRBJ2-7, reads NAGVMQNPRHLVRRRGQEARLRCSPMKGHSHVYWYRQLPEEGLKFMVYLQKENIIDESGMPKERFSAEFPKEGPSILRIQQVVRGDSAAYFCASSPVGLGLDGEQYFGPGTRLTVT.

The genes are TRBV10-3 and TRBJ2-1; D unclear. This CDR3 comprises 13 residues. The V end lost 0 bases, the J end lost 7 bases, and 7 bases lay between the germline ends. Germline V gene sequence: CDR1 ENHRY, CDR2 SYGVKD. This CDR3 is CAISESNTNEQFF. CDR3 nucleotide sequence: TGTGCCATCAGTGAGTCGAATACGAATGAGCAGTTCTTC.

V usage is TRBV6-5 and J usage is TRBJ1-1; 7 positions match TRBD1. J gave up 3 bases and V 5 bases, and 3 bases lay outside the gene matches. Germline CDR1 and CDR2: MNHEY and SVGAGI. CDR3 size: 13 residues. CDR3 coding DNA: TGTGCCAGCAGTAGGGACAGTCACACTGAAGCTTTCTTT. Its translation is CASSRDSHTEAFF.

V and J are TRBV6-1 and TRBJ1-1, with 9 bases identical to TRBD1. The germline V gene has CDR1 MNHNS and CDR2 SASEGT. Trimming removed 3 bases from V and 1 base from J; junction bases left unmatched: 3. The CDR3 has 15 amino acids. The CDR3 DNA reads as TGTGCCAGCAGTGAGACGGACAGGGGGAACACTGAAGCTTTCTTT. Translation gives CASSETDRGNTEAFF.

This chain connects TRBV10-1 to TRBJ1-3; D is undetermined. The CDR3 runs to 13 residues. Germline V lookup: CDR1 WNHNN, CDR2 SYGVQD (reference sequence). The V gene lost 3 bases and the J gene lost 6 bases, with 9 bases spanning the gap. CDR3 nucleotides: TGCGCCAGCAGTGAAAGTACAGCAAACACCATATATTTT. It translates to CASSESTANTIYF.

The V and J genes are TRBV27 and TRBJ1-6; a possible D gene is TRBD1 (5 bases). This CDR3 contains 15 residues. Trimming left V 8 bases short and J 5 bases short, with 16 bases between. Germline V gene sequence: CDR1 MNHEY, CDR2 SMNVEV (reference sequence). Here the CDR3 reads CASREGRENNSPLHF. As DNA, the CDR3 is TGTGCCAGCCGGGAGGGCAGGGAGAATAATTCACCCCTCCACTTT.

This clone was observed a single time. The gene calls are TRBV18 and TRBJ1-4; D not certain. Germline V gives CDR1 KGHSH, CDR2 LQKENI. V shed 1 base and J shed 2 bases, with 5 bases lying between them. The CDR3 runs to 14 residues. The CDR3 reads CASSPQNTNEKLFF. The CDR3 DNA is TGTGCCAGCTCACCACAAAATACTAATGAAAAACTGTTTTTT.

This clone came up once. This chain uses TRBV5-1 with TRBJ2-3; D is unresolved. The germline V gene has CDR1 SGHRS and CDR2 YFSETQ. This CDR3 contains 15 residues. V lost 2 bases, J lost 0 bases, and 10 bases lay in between. In nucleotides, the CDR3 is TGCGCCAGCAGCTTTTGGGGAACTAGCACAGATACGCAGTATTTT. This translates into CASSFWGTSTDTQYF.

The rearrangement uses TRBV6-5 and TRBJ1-4; D possibly corresponds to TRBD1 (6 bases). Trimming took off 6 bases at V and 5 bases at J, with 13 bases between the two ends. The CDR3 has 14 residues. Germline CDR1 is MNHEY and CDR2 is SVGAGI. The CDR3 sequence is CASSFRGSNEKLFF. CDR3 DNA: TGTGCCAGCAGCTTCAGGGGATCAAATGAAAAACTGTTTTTT.

This chain uses TRBV10-3 with TRBJ1-1; TRBD1 agrees at 9 bases. Germline V gives CDR1 ENHRY, CDR2 SYGVKD. V lost 10 bases, J lost 4 bases, and 13 bases stayed unmatched. The CDR3 is 15 amino acids. The CDR3 sequence is CATRRVTGGGTEAFF. CDR3 nucleotide sequence: TGTGCCACCCGAAGAGTGACAGGGGGGGGCACTGAAGCTTTCTTT.

The V and J genes are TRBV6-5 and TRBJ1-6; possible D gene TRBD1, 6 bases. CDR3 length equals 14 residues. Germline loops: CDR1 MNHEY, CDR2 SVGAGI. Trimming took 6 bases from V and 5 from J, leaving 11 bases between them. The CDR3 bases are TGTGCCAGCAGGGGGACACTCAATAATTCACCCCTCCACTTT. It yields the protein CASRGTLNNSPLHF.